The 12 T cell receptor beta chains reported below all come from one sample, sequenced in a study of tumor-infiltrating lymphocytes in primary liver carcinoma. From 450 to 550 ng total RNA, TCR beta cDNA was generated with a primer in the constant region. Nested multiplex PCR, run for three rounds with slightly modified ARM-PCR, yielded TCR beta libraries. The first two PCR rounds used TRBV1-TRBV30 forward primers with a C-beta reverse primer, 9 to 10 cycles each. TCRdb re-called the multiplex PCR reads through MiXCR, storing one row per CDR3 protein. Counted here are 100,000 or so distinct CDR3 sequences, around 73% occurring once; the ten biggest clones make up roughly an eighth. The source material, about 20-30 mg of unsorted bulk tissue, was used to co-extract RNA and DNA. Sequencing was done on a sample of liver tumor tissue from sampling region 2. The sample's subset: tumor region T2, inferior pole. The source is a woman aged 60-75 years with primary liver carcinoma and hepatitis B virus infection.

Comment on this clonotype: A clone one base away is much larger, so this may be a read error. The V and J genes are TRBV5-1 and TRBJ1-2; D not resolved. This CDR3 has 14 amino acids. Germline V gene data show CDR1 as SGHRS and CDR2 as YFSETQ. CDR3 amino acids: CASNLEIGFGGYTF. CDR3 DNA: TGCGCCAGCAACTTGGAGATCGGGTTCGGGGGCTACACCTTC.

Of note for this clonotype: The junction shows a germline mismatch at one end, possibly a read error. V is TRBV11-3 and J is TRBJ2-3; the D call may be TRBD1 or TRBD2 (5 bases each). From germline, CDR1 is SGHNT and CDR2 YENEEA. The CDR3 runs 15 residues. The CDR3 is CANSQWKGTSDTQYF. The DNA for the CDR3 is TGTGCCAACAGCCAGTGGAAGGGGACCTCAGATACGCAGTATTTT.

The table lists this clonotype with a few counts. The V and J genes are TRBV7-9 and TRBJ2-3; TRBD2 agrees at 13 bases. CDR1 and CDR2 from the germline V gene are SEHNR and FQNEAQ (reference sequence). CDR3 size: 15 residues. The V gene end was trimmed by 5 bases and the J gene end by 4 bases; junction bases not matched to a gene: 3. CDR3 amino acids: CASSRTSGGSDTQYF. The CDR3 DNA reads TGTGCCAGCAGCCGGACTAGCGGGGGCTCAGATACGCAGTATTTT.

On this clonotype: The junction differs from germline at one of its ends, possibly a read error. The rearrangement links TRBV11-2 to TRBJ2-7; the D call may be TRBD1 or TRBD2 (5 bases each). The CDR3 totals 14 residues. Per the germline V gene, CDR1 is SGHAT and CDR2 is FQNNGV. CDR3 protein: CTSVRGGPSYDQYF. CDR3 sequence (DNA): TGTACCAGCGTTCGGGGCGGTCCCTCCTACGATCAGTACTTC.

This clonotype has at least ten counts. CDR3 in DNA: TGTGCCAGCAGCTTGAGAGGGGGCACTGAAGCTTTCTTT. It yields the protein CASSLRGGTEAFF. V usage is TRBV5-4 and J usage is TRBJ1-1, with D perhaps matching TRBD1 (6 bases). The CDR3 is 13 amino acids. The ends were cut back, 1 base at V and 4 bases at J, with 8 bases in the middle. Per the germline V gene, CDR1 is SGHNT and CDR2 is YYREEE (reference sequence).

This clonotype appeared many times. The V call is TRBV30, the J call TRBJ1-5, with TRBD1 identical over 7 bases. V lost 3 bases and J lost 6; bases outside the gene matches: 14. This CDR3 is built from 16 residues. Germline V CDR1 and CDR2: GTSNPN, SVGIG (reference sequence). The DNA of the CDR3 is TGTGCCTGGAGCGGGGGGACAGCGTTGGCAAGTCAGCCCCAGCATTTT. It specifies CAWSGGTALASQPQHF.

CDR3 nucleotides: TGCAGCGTCCCCCTGCGACAGGAGGAGACAGATACGCAGTATTTT. Translating it yields CSVPLRQEETDTQYF. The chain uses TRBV29-1 and TRBJ2-3; the D gene is possibly TRBD1 (6 bases). The CDR3 loop spans 15 amino acids. V gave up 6 bases and J gave up 3 bases, with 19 bases separating them. CDR1 and CDR2 from the germline V gene are SQVTM and ANQGSEA.

A word on this clonotype: A much larger clonotype is one base distant, so this may be a read error. The missing conserved phenylalanine or tryptophan at the end of this CDR3 makes a read error likely. The V call is TRBV5-6, the J call TRBJ2-1, with D tentatively TRBD2 (6 bases). The CDR3 contains 14 residues. Germline CDR1 SGHDT, CDR2 YYEEEE. Between the trimmed V and J ends, which lost 2 bases and 3 bases, there was a span of 9 bases. In DNA form, the CDR3 reads TGTGCCAGCAGCTTTTTTAGCGGCTACAATGAGCAGTTCCTC. This codes for CASSFFSGYNEQFL.

The J gene is TRBJ2-1, the V gene TRBV29-1; 7 bases match TRBD2. Germline CDR1 is SQVTM and CDR2 is ANQGSEA. CDR3 length equals 10 residues. In DNA, the CDR3 is TGCGGGAGGGCCGTAGATGAGCAGTTCTTC. This codes for CGRAVDEQFF.

This clonotype was seen a single time. The chain employs TRBV7-9 and TRBJ2-1; no clear D. Trimming cost V 1 base and J 10 bases, with 5 bases left between them. The CDR3 is 11 residues long. Germline V lookup: CDR1 SEHNR, CDR2 FQNEAQ (reference sequence). CDR3 sequence: CASSLVSEQFF. CDR3 nucleotides: TGTGCCAGCAGCTTAGTGTCCGAGCAGTTCTTC.

This clonotype was recorded once. This may be a read error, as it is one base from a much larger clone. V usage is TRBV6-1 and J usage is TRBJ2-7; 7 positions agree with TRBD2. V shed 1 base and J 9 bases; nucleotides not matched to a gene: 15. CDR3 length: 16 residues. Germline V lookup: CDR1 MNHNS, CDR2 SASEGT. The CDR3 sequence: CASSEEAGDPLSVQYF. CDR3 nucleotide sequence: TGTGCCAGCAGTGAAGAGGCGGGAGACCCATTATCCGTGCAGTACTTC.

In this sample, this clonotype turned up once. One end of the junction does not line up with germline, which may come from a read error. CDR3 nucleotide sequence: TGTGCCAGCAGCTTACGACCGGGACAGAAATTCTACAATAAGCAGTCCTTC. As protein: CASSLRPGQKFYNKQSF. The V call is TRBV11-2, the J call TRBJ2-1, with 7 nucleotides matching TRBD1. The length of the CDR3 is 17 residues. Germline V gives CDR1 SGHAT, CDR2 FQNNGV.